A single sample gave rise to the 4 T cell receptor beta chains below, sequenced in a study of radiation and T cells in renal cell carcinoma. The time point denotes: baseline pretreatment blood. Treatment noted: 15 Gy SBRT to primary tumor, nephrectomy 4 weeks later. Method: immunoSEQ multiplex PCR; TCRdb's copy keeps in-frame clones and lacks some. The top ten hold roughly 6.1% of the sample, which has some 100,000 clones, over 75% seen once. The sample here was blood, taken from a patient whose treatment included radiotherapy and nephrectomy. The receptor source for this set is a man in his sixties with renal cell carcinoma.

The V call is TRBV29-1, the J call TRBJ2-2; TRBD2 matches at 9 bases. The germline gives CDR1 SQVTM, CDR2 ANQGSEA. The CDR3 totals 16 residues. Trimming took 8 bases from V and 5 from J; bases not matched to a gene: 15. The DNA of the CDR3 is TGCAGCCTCGGGGGCCCGGGCGGGAGGGGGACCGGGGAGCTGTTTTTT. Protein product: CSLGGPGGRGTGELFF.

There are a few counts of this clone. The CDR3 sequence: CASSLSVWRGLRKDYGYTF. The CDR3 DNA is TGTGCCAGCAGCTTAAGTGTCTGGAGGGGACTCCGGAAAGACTATGGCTACACCTTC. J is TRBJ1-2 and V is TRBV11-2, with D perhaps matching TRBD1 (5 bases). V was shortened by 2 bases and J by 3 bases, with 25 bases between the two germline ends. CDR1 and CDR2 from the germline V gene are SGHAT and FQNNGV. CDR3 length equals 19 residues. The complete variable domain, with remaining parts taken from reference TRBV11-2 and TRBJ1-2, reads EAGVAQSPRYKIIEKRQSVAFWCNPISGHATLYWYQQILGQGPKLLIQFQNNGVVDDSQLPKDRFSAERLKGVDSTLKIQPAKLEDSAVYLCASSLSVWRGLRKDYGYTFGSGTRLTVV.

This sequence joins TRBV10-3 and TRBJ2-5; 9 positions match TRBD2. The CDR3 consists of 17 residues. J gave up 5 bases and V 3 bases, and 13 bases lay outside the gene matches. The germline V gene encodes CDR1 ENHRY and CDR2 SYGVKD. CDR3 sequence: CAISEGESGRSRETQYF. In nucleotides, the CDR3 is TGTGCCATCAGTGAAGGGGAGAGCGGGAGGTCGAGGGAGACCCAGTACTTC.

The J gene is TRBJ1-2, the V gene TRBV19, with 8 bases matching TRBD1. Germline CDR1 reads LNHDA; CDR2 reads SQIVND (reference sequence). The length of the CDR3 is 15 residues. The V gene end was trimmed by 4 bases and the J gene end by 4 bases; junction bases not matched to a gene: 8. CDR3 residues: CASSTHGQGIYGYTF. In DNA form, the CDR3 reads TGTGCCAGTAGTACCCACGGACAGGGAATCTATGGCTACACCTTC.